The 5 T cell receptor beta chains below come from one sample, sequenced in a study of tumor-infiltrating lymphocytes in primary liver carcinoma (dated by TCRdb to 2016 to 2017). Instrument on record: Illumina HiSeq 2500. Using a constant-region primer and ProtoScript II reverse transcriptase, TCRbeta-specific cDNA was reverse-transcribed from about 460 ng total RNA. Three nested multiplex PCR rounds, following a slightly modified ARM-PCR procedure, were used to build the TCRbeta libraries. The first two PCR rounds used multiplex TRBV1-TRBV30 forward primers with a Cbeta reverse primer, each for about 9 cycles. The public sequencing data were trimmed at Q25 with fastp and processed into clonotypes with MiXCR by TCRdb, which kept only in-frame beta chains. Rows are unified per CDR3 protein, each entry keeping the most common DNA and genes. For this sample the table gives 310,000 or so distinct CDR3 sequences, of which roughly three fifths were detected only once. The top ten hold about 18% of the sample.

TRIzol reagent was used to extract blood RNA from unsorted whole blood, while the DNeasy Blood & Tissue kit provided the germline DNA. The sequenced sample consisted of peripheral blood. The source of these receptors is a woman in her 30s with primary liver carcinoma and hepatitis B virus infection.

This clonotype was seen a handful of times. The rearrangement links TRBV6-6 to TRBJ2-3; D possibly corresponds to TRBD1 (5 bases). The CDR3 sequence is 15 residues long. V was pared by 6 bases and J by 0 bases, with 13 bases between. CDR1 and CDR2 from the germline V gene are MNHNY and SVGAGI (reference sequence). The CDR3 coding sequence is TGTGCCAGCAGCCGTAGACAGATTAGCACAGATACGCAGTATTTT. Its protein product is CASSRRQISTDTQYF.

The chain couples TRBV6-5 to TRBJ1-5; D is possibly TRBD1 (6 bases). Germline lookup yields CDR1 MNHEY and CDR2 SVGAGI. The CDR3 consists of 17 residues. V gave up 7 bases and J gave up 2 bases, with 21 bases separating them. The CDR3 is CASNPITGLVGNQPQHF. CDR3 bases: TGTGCCAGCAACCCTATCACAGGGCTGGTTGGCAATCAGCCCCAGCATTTT.

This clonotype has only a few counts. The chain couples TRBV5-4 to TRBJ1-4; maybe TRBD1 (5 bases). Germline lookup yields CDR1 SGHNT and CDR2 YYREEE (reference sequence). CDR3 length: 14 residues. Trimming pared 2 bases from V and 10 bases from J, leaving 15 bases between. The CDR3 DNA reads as TGTGCCAGCAGCTTTAAAGGGGTTGAAGCAAAACTGTTTTTT. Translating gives CASSFKGVEAKLFF.

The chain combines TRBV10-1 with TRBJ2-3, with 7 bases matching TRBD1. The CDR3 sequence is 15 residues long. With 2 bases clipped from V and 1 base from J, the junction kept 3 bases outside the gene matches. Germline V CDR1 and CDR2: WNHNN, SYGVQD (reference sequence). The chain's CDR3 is CASSERQGGTDTQYF. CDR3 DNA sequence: TGCGCCAGCAGTGAGAGACAGGGCGGCACAGATACGCAGTATTTT.

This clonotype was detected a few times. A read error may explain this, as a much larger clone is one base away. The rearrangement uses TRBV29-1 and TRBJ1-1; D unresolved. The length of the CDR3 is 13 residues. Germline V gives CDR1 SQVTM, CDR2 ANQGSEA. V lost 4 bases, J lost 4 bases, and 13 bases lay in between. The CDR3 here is CSVAWAGSTEAFF. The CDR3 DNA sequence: TGCAGCGTTGCTTGGGCGGGTAGCACTGAAGCTTTCTTT.